A selection of T cell receptor beta chains follows, all from one sample in a study of CD8+ T cells in alopecia areata. Sequencing was performed with immunoSEQ multiplex PCR; in TCRdb, only in-frame clones are kept and a portion is missing. The data hold 150,000 or so clones, with around 47% observed a single time. Sequencing used CD4+ T cells sorted from blood. All receptors come from a human donor with alopecia areata. Both conserved end residues are part of each CDR3. The order of the fields is V gene, clone size, J gene, D gene, CDR3 DNA, CDR3 protein. D genes are given only for firm matches. Clone size is shown for a subset of rows, as once, few, many or a class of expanded clone.

TRBV29-1	NA	TRBJ1-1	NA	TGCAGCGTTGAGGGACAAACGAACACTGAAGCTTTCTTT	CSVEGQTNTEAFF
TRBV29-1	few	TRBJ2-5	NA	TGCAGCGTTGAAGCGGGAGCACGCGAGACCCAGTACTTC	CSVEAGARETQYF
TRBV10-3	NA	TRBJ2-7	NA	TGTGCCATCAGTGTAGTCGGCAGCGATTACGAGCAGTACTTC	CAISVVGSDYEQYF
TRBV29-1	few	TRBJ2-7	NA	TGCAGCGTTGCGGACTTGGACTACGAGCAGTACTTC	CSVADLDYEQYF
TRBV27	NA	TRBJ1-5	NA	TGTGCCAGCAGTTGGGAACAGGGACAGCCCCAGCATTTT	CASSWEQGQPQHF
TRBV29-1	NA	TRBJ2-3	NA	TGCAGCGTACGTGCCAGCGGAACAGATACGCAGTATTTT	CSVRASGTDTQYF
TRBV2	NA	TRBJ1-1	NA	TGTGCCAGCAGTGAAGGGGGCACTGAAGCTTTCTTT	CASSEGGTEAFF
TRBV7-2	few	TRBJ2-1	NA	TGTGCCAGCAGCTCGCGTTACAATGAGCAGTTCTTC	CASSSRYNEQFF
TRBV7-7	NA	TRBJ2-5	NA	TGTGCTAGCAGCTTGAGCGGGTCAGGAGAGACCCAGTACTTC	CASSLSGSGETQYF
TRBV29-1	NA	TRBJ2-1	TRBD2	TGCAGCGTTTTTAGCGGGACTCACAATGAGCAGTTCTTC	CSVFSGTHNEQFF
TRBV5-6	few	TRBJ2-5	NA	TGTGCCAGCAGCTTAACAGGAGACCCAAGCGGGCATGTGGAGACCCAGTACTTC	CASSLTGDPSGHVETQYF
TRBV28	NA	TRBJ2-1	NA	TGTGCCAGCAGTTCCGGGGGACCGGACAATGAGCAGTTCTTC	CASSSGGPDNEQFF
TRBV28	NA	TRBJ1-2	TRBD1	TGTGCCAGCAGTCTCGGACAGGGGGGGACTGGCTACACCTTC	CASSLGQGGTGYTF
TRBV5-1	NA	TRBJ2-1	NA	TGCGCCAGCTTATTCGTGAGCGGTAGCTCCTACAATGAGCAGTTCTTC	CASLFVSGSSYNEQFF
TRBV5-6	NA	TRBJ1-1	NA	TGTGCCAGCGCGGGATGGCGGGACATCAATAAAGCTTTCTTT	CASAGWRDINKAFF
TRBV18	NA	TRBJ2-1	NA	TGTGCCAGCTCACCAGCCAGGGACTCCTACAATGAGCAGTTCTTC	CASSPARDSYNEQFF
TRBV18	NA	TRBJ2-7	NA	TGTGCCAGCTCACCACCGGAGGGAACCTACGAGCAGTACTTC	CASSPPEGTYEQYF
TRBV4-2	NA	TRBJ2-7	NA	TGTGCCAGCAGCCAAGATTCCGTCCCCAAATCCTACGAGCAGTACTTC	CASSQDSVPKSYEQYF
TRBV4-2	few	TRBJ1-4	NA	TGTGCCAGCAGCCCGACAGGCTTTCGGGAAAAACTGTTTTTT	CASSPTGFREKLFF
TRBV29-1	few	TRBJ2-7	NA	TGCAGCACAACGCAGGGATACGAGCAGTACTTC	CSTTQGYEQYF
TRBV5-1	NA	TRBJ1-2	TRBD1	TGCGCCAGCCACGGCGGACAGGGCTATGGCTACACCTTC	CASHGGQGYGYTF
TRBV27	few	TRBJ1-2	TRBD1	TGTGCCAGCAGTTTGGACAGGGGGAACTATGGCTACACCTTC	CASSLDRGNYGYTF
TRBV30	NA	TRBJ1-3	NA	TGTGCCTGGAGTGCGCGTCGCCGCGGAAACACCATATATTTT	CAWSARRRGNTIYF
TRBV7-9	few	TRBJ2-2	TRBD2	TGTGCCAGCAGAACCCTGACTAGCGGAAGCGGGGAGCTGTTTTTT	CASRTLTSGSGELFF
TRBV5-1	NA	TRBJ2-4	NA	TGCGCCAGCAGCTTTAACTCAGGAGCCAAAAACATTCAGTACTTC	CASSFNSGAKNIQYF
TRBV5-1	NA	TRBJ1-1	NA	TGCGCCAGCAGCTTGGCCCCTGGGGTCGCTGAAGCTTTCTTT	CASSLAPGVAEAFF
TRBV29-1	few	TRBJ1-2	NA	TGCAGCGTGTTGCCCCGGGAAACGAACTATGGCTACACCTTC	CSVLPRETNYGYTF
TRBV29-1	NA	TRBJ1-2	NA	TGCAGCGCCCGACTCATTAACTATGGCTACACCTTC	CSARLINYGYTF
TRBV29-1	few	TRBJ2-1	TRBD2	TGCAGCGTTGGACAACTAGCGGGAGGGCCGGGTGAGCAGTTCTTC	CSVGQLAGGPGEQFF